One and the same sample provided the 30 T cell receptor beta chains below, sequenced in a study of type 1 and type 2 diabetes patients. Genomic DNA was the PCR template. The TCR beta CDR3 region was amplified using 30 forward and 13 reverse primers. TCRdb processed the multiplex PCR reads anew with MiXCR; each CDR3 protein has one entry. This table holds fewer than 300,000 distinct CDR3 sequences, approximately 50% found once. The specimen was peripheral blood mononuclear cells (PBMCs). All receptors derive from a young man with type 2 diabetes.

The J gene is TRBJ2-1, the V gene TRBV30; D possibly matches TRBD1 or TRBD2 (6 bases each). The germline V gene has CDR1 GTSNPN and CDR2 SVGIG (reference sequence). CDR3 length: 12 residues. With 8 bases removed from V and 5 bases from J, the gap between germline ends came to 13 bases. The CDR3 reads CAGGTNNNEQFF. In DNA, the CDR3 is TGTGCCGGGGGGACAAATAACAATGAGCAGTTCTTC.

This chain's CDR3 is CASSLRGMSYNSPLHF. In DNA form, the CDR3 reads TGTGCCAGCAGCTTACGAGGGATGTCCTATAATTCACCCCTCCACTTT. The chain employs TRBV7-6 and TRBJ1-6; D ambiguous. Trimming left V 2 bases short and J 1 base short, with 9 bases between. The CDR3 has 16 amino acids. Germline V gene data show CDR1 as SGHVS and CDR2 as FNYEAQ.

This clonotype occurred once. The chain uses TRBV30 and TRBJ1-5; perhaps TRBD1 as D (6 bases). Germline values: CDR1 GTSNPN, CDR2 SVGIG (reference sequence). V gave up 0 bases and J gave up 7 bases, with 10 bases separating them. The CDR3 loop spans 13 amino acids. The CDR3, as DNA: TGTGCCTGGAGTGTATCGAGGGGGCAGCCCCAGCATTTT. Its translation: CAWSVSRGQPQHF.

This clonotype was observed a few times. The chain recombines TRBV24-1 with TRBJ2-7; D perhaps matches TRBD2 (5 bases). From germline, CDR1 is KGHDR and CDR2 SFDVKD. Trimming left V 9 bases short and J 3 bases short, with 17 bases between. This CDR3 is built from 14 residues. The CDR3 is CATPGWRTIYEQYF. CDR3 DNA: TGTGCCACCCCTGGGTGGAGGACGATCTACGAGCAGTACTTC.

The chain has TRBV6-6 and TRBJ1-4; possible D gene TRBD1, 6 bases. CDR3 length equals 13 residues. CDR1 and CDR2 from the germline V gene are MNHNY and SVGAGI (reference sequence). V dropped 5 bases and J dropped 5 bases, with 9 bases sitting between them. This chain's CDR3 is CASSTGQNEKLFF. The CDR3 DNA reads as TGTGCCAGCAGTACGGGACAAAATGAAAAACTGTTTTTT.

This clonotype appeared once. The junction shows a germline mismatch at one end, possibly a read error. The chain is built from TRBV5-6 and TRBJ2-5; D uncertain. Germline assignment: CDR1 SGHDT and CDR2 YYEEEE. This CDR3 is 14 amino acids long. CDR3 coding DNA: TGTACCAGCAGCTTGGTTACAACCCAAGAGACCCAGTACTTC. Protein product: CTSSLVTTQETQYF.

This chain uses TRBV19 with TRBJ1-2; D remains ambiguous. V gave up 0 bases and J gave up 4 bases, with 15 bases separating them. Germline V gene lookup returns CDR1 LNHDA and CDR2 SQIVND (reference sequence). This CDR3 region has 16 residues. The CDR3 nucleotides read TGTGCCAGTAGTATAGACGGTTGGGCACCCTTCTATGGCTACACCTTC. Its translation: CASSIDGWAPFYGYTF.

A note on this clonotype: A clone one base away is much larger, so this may be a read error. The chain recombines TRBV2 with TRBJ2-7; D may be TRBD2 (6 bases). CDR3 length equals 12 residues. Germline V CDR1 and CDR2: SNHLY, FYNNEI. V lost 7 bases to trimming and J lost 10 bases, with 17 bases between them. The CDR3 DNA reads as TGTGCCAGCACCGGGGGTAAGGAGGCCCAGTACTTC. Protein sequence: CASTGGKEAQYF.

CDR3 DNA sequence: TGTGCCAGCAGCTTAACCGCGGGGGGCGCCGATGGCTACACCTTC. Amino acids: CASSLTAGGADGYTF. The chain recombines TRBV7-2 with TRBJ1-2; tentative D call: TRBD1 (6 bases). The length of the CDR3 is 15 residues. V lost 2 bases to trimming and J lost 6 bases, with 16 bases between them. Germline CDR1 is SGHTA and CDR2 is FQGNSA.

In this sample, this clonotype turned up a few times. The V call is TRBV20-1, the J call TRBJ2-5, with 8 bases matching TRBD1. Germline V gene lookup returns CDR1 DFQATT and CDR2 SNEGSKA (reference sequence). J gave up 4 bases and V 4 bases, and 5 bases lay outside the gene matches. The length of the CDR3 is 13 residues. The CDR3 is CSATPTGGETQYF. The CDR3 DNA follows: TGCAGTGCTACTCCCACAGGGGGAGAGACCCAGTACTTC.

The J gene is TRBJ2-7, the V gene TRBV10-3; possibly TRBD2 for D (6 bases). The V gene's germline CDR1 is ENHRY and CDR2 SYGVKD. V lost 10 bases and J 4 bases, leaving 11 bases between the germline ends. This CDR3 has 11 amino acids. The CDR3 spells CATGREYEQYF. CDR3 bases: TGTGCCACAGGACGGGAGTACGAGCAGTACTTC.

This chain links TRBV7-6 with TRBJ2-5; possibly TRBD1 for D (6 bases). CDR3 length equals 14 residues. V lost 5 bases and J lost 0, with 10 bases in between. Per the germline V gene, CDR1 is SGHVS and CDR2 is FNYEAQ. The CDR3 coding sequence is TGTGCCAGCAGCCGCGCAGGGGACCAAGAGACCCAGTACTTC. The encoded protein is CASSRAGDQETQYF.

This clonotype was observed once. V and J are TRBV9 and TRBJ1-6; D is possibly TRBD1 (5 bases). Germline lookup yields CDR1 SGDLS and CDR2 YYNGEE. This CDR3 is built from 14 residues. With 2 bases removed from V and 10 bases from J, the gap between germline ends came to 13 bases. The CDR3 loop is CASSVAVGDSPLHF. The CDR3 DNA reads as TGTGCCAGCAGCGTCGCAGTAGGGGACTCACCCCTCCACTTT.

The V call is TRBV7-2, the J call TRBJ2-1; D gene ambiguous. V was pared by 0 bases and J by 0 bases, with 12 bases between. This CDR3 region has 17 residues. CDR1 and CDR2 from the germline V gene are SGHTA and FQGNSA. In DNA form, the CDR3 reads TGTGCCAGCAGCTTAGCGAAAAGGCTTAGCTCCTACAATGAGCAGTTCTTC. The encoded protein is CASSLAKRLSSYNEQFF. Full variable domain (missing parts from reference TRBV7-2 and TRBJ2-1): GAGVSQSPSNKVTEKGKDVELRCDPISGHTALYWYRQSLGQGLEFLIYFQGNSAPDKSGLPSDRFSAERTGGSVSTLTIQRTQQEDSAVYLCASSLAKRLSSYNEQFFGPGTRLTVL.

This chain joins TRBV7-2 and TRBJ1-4; D is uncertain. This CDR3 spans 13 amino acids. CDR1 and CDR2 (germline): SGHTA, FQGNSA. Trimming removed 9 bases at V and 8 bases at J, with 16 bases between. CDR3 loop: CASNSAGREKLFF. DNA of the CDR3: TGTGCCAGTAATTCAGCTGGTCGGGAAAAACTGTTTTTT. Variable domain in full (rest from reference TRBV7-2 and TRBJ1-4): GAGVSQSPSNKVTEKGKDVELRCDPISGHTALYWYRQSLGQGLEFLIYFQGNSAPDKSGLPSDRFSAERTGGSVSTLTIQRTQQEDSAVYLCASNSAGREKLFFGSGTQLSVL.

This clonotype was detected many times. The chain carries TRBV30 and TRBJ2-5, with D possibly being TRBD2 (6 bases). Germline CDR1 GTSNPN, CDR2 SVGIG (reference sequence). The CDR3 length is 13 residues. Trimming stripped 2 bases from V and 2 bases from J, with 9 bases between. The CDR3 here is CAWSLATQETQYF. The CDR3 DNA reads as TGTGCCTGGAGTCTAGCGACGCAAGAGACCCAGTACTTC. Full variable domain (rest looked up from reference TRBV30 and TRBJ2-5): SQTIHQWPATLVQPVGSPLSLECTVEGTSNPNLYWYRQAAGRGLQLLFYSVGIGQISSEVPQNLSASRPQDRQFILSSKKLLLSDSGFYLCAWSLATQETQYFGPGTRLLVL.

In DNA, the CDR3 is TGTGCCAGCAGTTCGGACAGGGCCTCACCCCTCCACTTT. Translating gives CASSSDRASPLHF. V usage is TRBV28 and J usage is TRBJ1-6; the match to TRBD1 covers 8 bases. Trimming cost V 4 bases and J 10 bases; bases outside gene matches: 3. From germline, CDR1 is MDHEN and CDR2 SYDVKM. The CDR3 runs to 13 residues.

This clonotype turned up a few times. An end of the junction differs from the germline gene, which may be a read error. The V and J genes are TRBV6-1 and TRBJ1-1; TRBD1 might be the D (6 bases). The CDR3 has 17 residues. Germline CDR1 reads MNHNS; CDR2 reads SASEGT. The CDR3, as DNA: TGTGCCATCAGTGAGTCGGAATGGACAGCGGGAGGCACTGAAGCTTTCTTT. The encoded protein is CAISESEWTAGGTEAFF.

The rearrangement uses TRBV5-1 and TRBJ2-3; 8 bases align to TRBD2. The germline V gene encodes CDR1 SGHRS and CDR2 YFSETQ. V trimming: 1 base; J trimming: 2 bases; junction bases outside the gene matches: 6. The CDR3 consists of 16 residues. The CDR3 here is CASSLRILAATDTQYF. The CDR3, as DNA: TGCGCCAGCAGCTTGCGGATACTAGCGGCCACAGATACGCAGTATTTT.

The CDR3 nucleotides are TGTGCCAGCAGTCCAGGGAGGGTCGCCTACGAGCAGTACTTC. It encodes CASSPGRVAYEQYF. The V call is TRBV3-1, the J call TRBJ2-7; 7 bases fit TRBD2. Germline CDR1 LGHDT, CDR2 YNNKEL (reference sequence). The CDR3 runs to 14 residues. Losses at the gene ends were 6 bases for V and 2 bases for J; bases not matched to a gene: 7.

The chain employs TRBV20-1 and TRBJ2-3; possibly TRBD1 for D (5 bases). Germline V gene data show CDR1 as DFQATT and CDR2 as SNEGSKA (reference sequence). CDR3 length equals 15 residues. V lost 4 bases, J lost 0 bases, and 14 bases lay in between. The CDR3 sequence: CSATKTDTSTDTQYF. CDR3 coding DNA: TGCAGTGCTACAAAGACAGACACTAGCACAGATACGCAGTATTTT.

The chain has TRBV25-1 and TRBJ1-2; D is unclear. Trimming took off 6 bases at V and 1 base at J, with 12 bases between the two ends. CDR1 and CDR2 from the germline V gene are MGHDK and SYGVNS. The CDR3 length is 14 residues. CDR3 sequence reads: CASSQGSYNYGYTF. CDR3 DNA: TGTGCCAGCAGCCAAGGCAGCTATAACTATGGCTACACCTTC.

The gene calls are TRBV28 and TRBJ2-5, with 7 bases matching TRBD1. V lost 3 bases, J lost 1 base, and 2 bases stayed unmatched. The CDR3 sequence is 14 residues long. The germline V gene has CDR1 MDHEN and CDR2 SYDVKM. The CDR3: CASSLTGTQETQYF. CDR3 bases: TGTGCCAGCAGTTTGACAGGGACCCAAGAGACCCAGTACTTC.

The chain links TRBV10-3 to TRBJ1-4; 9 bases map to TRBD1. Trimming cost V 1 base and J 7 bases; bases outside gene matches: 4. CDR1 and CDR2 from the germline V gene are ENHRY and SYGVKD. The CDR3 extends over 15 amino acids. The DNA of the CDR3 is TGTGCCATCAGTGAGTTGGGACAGGGCGGTGAAAAACTGTTTTTT. Amino acids: CAISELGQGGEKLFF.

A single count supports this clonotype. V and J are TRBV20-1 and TRBJ2-5, with D tentatively TRBD2 (5 bases). The CDR3 totals 16 residues. Trimming pared 0 bases from V and 5 bases from J, leaving 19 bases between. CDR1 is DFQATT, CDR2 SNEGSKA, per germline (reference sequence). DNA for the CDR3: TGCAGTGCTAGAGATTACGGGGAAGGCATTCGGGAGACCCAGTACTTC. As protein: CSARDYGEGIRETQYF.

With regard to this clonotype: One end of the junction varies from germline; a read error may be responsible. The rearrangement links TRBV2 to TRBJ1-5; D is undetermined. The CDR3 extends over 14 amino acids. In germline, CDR1 is SNHLY, CDR2 FYNNEI. CDR3: CATSDVGSNQPQHF. CDR3 nucleotide sequence: TGTGCCACCAGTGATGTTGGTTCCAATCAGCCCCAGCATTTT.

The gene calls are TRBV7-3 and TRBJ2-6; TRBD1 might be the D (5 bases). Germline CDR1 is SGHTA and CDR2 is FQGTGA. The CDR3 is 13 residues long. V was trimmed by 6 bases and J by 3 bases, leaving 6 bases between them. The DNA of the CDR3 is TGTGCCAGCAGTAGGGGTGGGGCCAACGTCCTGACTTTC. Translated, it gives CASSRGGANVLTF. Full variable domain (rest looked up from reference TRBV7-3 and TRBJ2-6): GAGVSQTPSNKVTEKGKYVELRCDPISGHTALYWYRQSLGQGPEFLIYFQGTGAADDSGLPNDRFFAVRPEGSVSTLKIQRTERGDSAVYLCASSRGGANVLTFGAGSRLTVL.

This clonotype was seen only a few times. The chain employs TRBV19 and TRBJ2-7; no definite D call. Germline V gives CDR1 LNHDA, CDR2 SQIVND (reference sequence). V shed 1 base and J shed 7 bases, with 20 bases lying between them. CDR3 length equals 16 residues. CDR3 in amino acids: CASSIVVSAAVVEQYF. The CDR3 DNA is TGTGCCAGTAGTATAGTAGTGTCAGCCGCCGTCGTGGAGCAGTACTTC.

This clonotype occurred a few times. The chain has TRBV6-1 and TRBJ2-5; the D gene is possibly TRBD1 (6 bases). The CDR3 covers 15 residues. Germline CDR1 and CDR2: MNHNS and SASEGT. The ends were cut back, 5 bases at V and 2 bases at J, with 15 bases in the middle. The CDR3: CASSYPTGDQETQYF. CDR3 coding DNA: TGTGCCAGCAGTTACCCGACAGGTGATCAAGAGACCCAGTACTTC.

There are a few counts of this clonotype. CDR3 amino acids: CASRIGGNIQYF. The CDR3 nucleotides are TGTGCCAGCAGAATTGGAGGGAACATTCAGTACTTC. This chain uses TRBV2 with TRBJ2-4, with D perhaps TRBD2 (6 bases). V was trimmed by 6 bases and J by 7 bases, leaving 10 bases between them. Germline V gene data show CDR1 as SNHLY and CDR2 as FYNNEI. The CDR3 contains 12 residues.